Shown below are 10 T cell receptor beta chains from a single sample sequenced in a study of cytotoxic CD8 clonotypes in ibrutinib-treated CLL. Measured with immunoSEQ multiplex PCR; TCRdb has only the in-frame clones, and not every one. The sample includes 150,000 to 200,000 clones, 70% to 90% of them seen just once. Sample: PBMCs, taken at disease progression, from a patient treated with ibrutinib. Receptors originate from a human donor with chronic lymphocytic leukemia.

This clone occurred a few times. The CDR3 protein is CASSVVGVGGTDTQYF. CDR3 DNA sequence: TGTGCCAGCAGCGTCGTAGGGGTGGGGGGCACAGATACGCAGTATTTT. The chain uses TRBV9 and TRBJ2-3, with D possibly called TRBD1 or TRBD2 (5 bases each). Per germline, CDR1 SGDLS and CDR2 YYNGEE. V was trimmed by 2 bases and J by 1 base, leaving 14 bases between them. The CDR3 covers 16 residues.

This CDR3 is CASSELLYMSGEYEQYF. CDR3 nucleotides: TGTGCCAGCAGCGAACTTCTTTATATGAGTGGAGAGTACGAGCAGTACTTC. The chain employs TRBV11-1 and TRBJ2-7, with no clear D. This CDR3 spans 17 amino acids. The germline V and J ends were trimmed by 5 bases and 4 bases, with 24 bases remaining between them. Germline CDR1 SGHAT, CDR2 FQDESV (reference sequence). Full variable domain (missing parts from reference TRBV11-1 and TRBJ2-7): EAEVAQSPRYKITEKSQAVAFWCDPISGHATLYWYRQILGQGPELLVQFQDESVVDDSQLPKDRFSAERLKGVDSTLKIQPAELGDSAMYLCASSELLYMSGEYEQYFGPGTRLTVT.

V and J are TRBV9 and TRBJ2-3; unclear D gene. Trimming pared 0 bases from V and 4 bases from J, leaving 12 bases between. Germline lookup yields CDR1 SGDLS and CDR2 YYNGEE. This CDR3 is built from 15 residues. The CDR3 region has the DNA TGTGCCAGCAGCGTAGGGGCAGCTTCATCAGATACGCAGTATTTT. As protein: CASSVGAASSDTQYF.

This sequence joins TRBV28 and TRBJ1-2; D ambiguous. Germline values: CDR1 MDHEN, CDR2 SYDVKM. V was shortened by 5 bases and J by 9 bases, with 13 bases between the two germline ends. This CDR3 region has 12 residues. For the CDR3, the DNA is TGTGCCAGCAGTCCCCGGGAGGGAAGCTACACCTTC. This sequence encodes CASSPREGSYTF.

This chain connects TRBV30 to TRBJ2-2, with TRBD2 matching 7 bases. This CDR3 region has 14 residues. J lost 3 bases, V lost 2 bases, and 3 bases had no gene match. CDR1 and CDR2 from the germline V gene are GTSNPN and SVGIG (reference sequence). The CDR3 sequence: CAWSRAGDTGELFF. Written as DNA, the CDR3 is TGTGCCTGGAGTCGTGCGGGGGACACCGGGGAGCTGTTTTTT. The whole variable domain, filled in from reference TRBV30 and TRBJ2-2, reads SQTIHQWPATLVQPVGSPLSLECTVEGTSNPNLYWYRQAAGRGLQLLFYSVGIGQISSEVPQNLSASRPQDRQFILSSKKLLLSDSGFYLCAWSRAGDTGELFFGEGSRLTVL.

This rearrangement joins TRBV4-1 to TRBJ2-2, with 7 bases aligning to TRBD2. Germline CDR1 reads MGHRA; CDR2 reads YSYEKL. The CDR3 is 16 amino acids. Trimming cost V 5 bases and J 2 bases; bases outside gene matches: 8. In DNA, the CDR3 is TGCGCCAGCAGCATCAGGAGCGGGACTAACACCGGGGAGCTGTTTTTT. Translating it yields CASSIRSGTNTGELFF.

This chain uses TRBV27 with TRBJ1-2; 11 bases fit TRBD1. Germline lookup yields CDR1 MNHEY and CDR2 SMNVEV (reference sequence). Trimming cost V 5 bases and J 1 base; bases outside gene matches: 9. The length of the CDR3 is 17 residues. CDR3 coding DNA: TGTGCCAGCAGTACTCGGGACAGGGGGTCTCGTAACTATGGCTACACCTTC. Amino acids: CASSTRDRGSRNYGYTF.

The chain combines TRBV7-3 with TRBJ2-7; D gene ambiguous. CDR1 is SGHTA, CDR2 FQGTGA, per germline. The CDR3 contains 11 residues. Trimming removed 5 bases at V and 6 bases at J, with 8 bases between. The CDR3 DNA sequence: TGTGCCAGCAGCGCCGGAAGCGAGCAGTACTTC. Amino acids: CASSAGSEQYF.

This rearrangement joins TRBV13 to TRBJ2-7; no definite D call. V gave up 7 bases and J gave up 2 bases, with 15 bases separating them. Per the germline V gene, CDR1 is PRHDT and CDR2 is FYEKMQ (reference sequence). The CDR3 covers 14 residues. The chain's CDR3 is CASTPRGAAYEQYF. CDR3 nucleotide sequence: TGTGCCAGCACCCCTCGCGGTGCGGCCTACGAGCAGTACTTC.

CDR3 sequence reads: CASGFSTRDYLYNEQFF. The CDR3 region has the DNA TGTGCTAGTGGTTTCAGTACCCGGGACTACCTCTACAATGAGCAGTTCTTC. The genes are TRBV12-5 and TRBJ2-1, with TRBD2 identical over 7 bases. The germline CDR1 and CDR2 sequences are LGHNT and FRNRAP. This CDR3 has 17 residues. The V gene end was trimmed by 3 bases and the J gene end by 3 bases; junction bases not matched to a gene: 11.